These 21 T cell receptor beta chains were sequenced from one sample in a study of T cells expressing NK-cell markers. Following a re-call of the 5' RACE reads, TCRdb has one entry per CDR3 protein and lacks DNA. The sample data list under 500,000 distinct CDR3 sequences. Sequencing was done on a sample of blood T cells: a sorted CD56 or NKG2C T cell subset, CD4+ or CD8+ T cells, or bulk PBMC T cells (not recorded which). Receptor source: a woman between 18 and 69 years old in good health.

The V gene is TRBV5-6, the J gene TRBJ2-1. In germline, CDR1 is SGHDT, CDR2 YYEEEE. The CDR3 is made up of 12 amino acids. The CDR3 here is CASSNGNNEQFF. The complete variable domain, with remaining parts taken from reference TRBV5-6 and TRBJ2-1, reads DAGVTQSPTHLIKTRGQQVTLRCSPKSGHDTVSWYQQALGQGPQFIFQYYEEEERQRGNFPDRFSGHQFPNYSSELNVNALLLGDSALYLCASSNGNNEQFFGPGTRLTVL.

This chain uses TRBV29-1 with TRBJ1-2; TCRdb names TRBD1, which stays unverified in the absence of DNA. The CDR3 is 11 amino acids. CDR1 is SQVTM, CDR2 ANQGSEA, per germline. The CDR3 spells CSVSPDLGYTF.

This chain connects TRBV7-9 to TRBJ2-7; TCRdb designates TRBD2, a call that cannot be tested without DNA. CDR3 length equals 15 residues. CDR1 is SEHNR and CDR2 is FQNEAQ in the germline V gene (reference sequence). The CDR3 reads CASTGASGLSYEQYF.

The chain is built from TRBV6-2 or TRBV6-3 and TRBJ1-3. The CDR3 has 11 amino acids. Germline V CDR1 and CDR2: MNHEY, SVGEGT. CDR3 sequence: CASSHPGAIYF.

The CDR3 loop reads CASSFPDTGGTEAFF. The rearrangement joins TRBV12-3 or TRBV12-4 to TRBJ1-1; no DNA is available, so the TRBD1 call from TCRdb remains unchecked. The CDR3 extends over 15 amino acids.

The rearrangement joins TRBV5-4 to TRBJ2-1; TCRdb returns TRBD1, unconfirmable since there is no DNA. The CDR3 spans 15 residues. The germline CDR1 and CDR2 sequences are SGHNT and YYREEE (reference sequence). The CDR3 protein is CASTPPASSYNEQFF. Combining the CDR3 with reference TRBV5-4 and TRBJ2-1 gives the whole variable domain ETGVTQSPTHLIKTRGQQVTLRCSSQSGHNTVSWYQQALGQGPQFIFQYYREEENGRGNFPPRFSGLQFPNYSSELNVNALELDDSALYLCASTPPASSYNEQFFGPGTRLTVL.

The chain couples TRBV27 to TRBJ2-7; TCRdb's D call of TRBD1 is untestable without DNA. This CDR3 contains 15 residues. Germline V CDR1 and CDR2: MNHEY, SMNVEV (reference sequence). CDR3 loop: CASSLTGTGFYEQYF.

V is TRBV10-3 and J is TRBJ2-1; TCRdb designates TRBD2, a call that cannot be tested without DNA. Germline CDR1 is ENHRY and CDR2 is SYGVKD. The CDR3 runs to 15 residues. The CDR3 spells CATNPAGVIYNEQFF.

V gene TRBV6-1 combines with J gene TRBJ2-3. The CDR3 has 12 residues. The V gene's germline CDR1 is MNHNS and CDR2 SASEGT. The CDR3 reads CASESRPDTQYF.

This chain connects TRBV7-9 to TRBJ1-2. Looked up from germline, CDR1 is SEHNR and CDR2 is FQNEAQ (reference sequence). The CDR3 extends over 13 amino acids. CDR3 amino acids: CASSFQTNYGYTF.

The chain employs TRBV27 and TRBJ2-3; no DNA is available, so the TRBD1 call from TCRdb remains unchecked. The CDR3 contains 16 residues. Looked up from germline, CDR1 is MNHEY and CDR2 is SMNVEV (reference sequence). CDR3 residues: CASSLYGAVSTDTQYF.

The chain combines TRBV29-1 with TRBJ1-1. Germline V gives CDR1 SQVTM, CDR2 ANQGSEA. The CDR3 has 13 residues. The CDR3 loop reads CSVSGPLNTEAFF.

The CDR3 is CASSYGTGVDYGYTF. This chain links TRBV6-5 with TRBJ1-2; TCRdb indicates TRBD1, and absent DNA this call remains unverified. The CDR3 loop spans 15 amino acids. Germline V gene sequence: CDR1 MNHEY, CDR2 SVGAGI.

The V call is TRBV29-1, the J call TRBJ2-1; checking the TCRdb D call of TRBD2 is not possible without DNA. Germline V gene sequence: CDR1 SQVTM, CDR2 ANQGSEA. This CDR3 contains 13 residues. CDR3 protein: CSARLAYYNEQFF.

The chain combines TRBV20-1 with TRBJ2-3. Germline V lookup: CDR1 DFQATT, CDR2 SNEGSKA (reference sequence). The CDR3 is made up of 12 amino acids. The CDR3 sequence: CSAGTSADTQYF.

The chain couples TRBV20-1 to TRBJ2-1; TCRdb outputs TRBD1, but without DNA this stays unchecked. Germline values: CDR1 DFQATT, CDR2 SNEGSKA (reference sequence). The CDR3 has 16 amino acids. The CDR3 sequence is CSARDGGTGGKSEQFF.

The CDR3: CASSSPRSSSTDTQYF. The gene calls are TRBV5-1 and TRBJ2-3; absent DNA, TCRdb's TRBD1 call cannot be checked. Germline CDR1 is SGHRS and CDR2 is YFSETQ. CDR3 length equals 16 residues.

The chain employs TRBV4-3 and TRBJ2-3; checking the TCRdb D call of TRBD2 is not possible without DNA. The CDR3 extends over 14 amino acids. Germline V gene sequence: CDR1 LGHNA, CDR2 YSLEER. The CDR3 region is CASSQELAGSMQYF.

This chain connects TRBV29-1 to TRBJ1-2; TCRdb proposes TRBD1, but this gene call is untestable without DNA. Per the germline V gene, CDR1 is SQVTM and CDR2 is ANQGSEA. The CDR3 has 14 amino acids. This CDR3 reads CSVETWTGGDGYTF.

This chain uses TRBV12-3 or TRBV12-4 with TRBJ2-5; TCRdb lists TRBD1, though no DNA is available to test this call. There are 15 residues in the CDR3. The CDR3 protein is CASSLKRGEKETQYF.

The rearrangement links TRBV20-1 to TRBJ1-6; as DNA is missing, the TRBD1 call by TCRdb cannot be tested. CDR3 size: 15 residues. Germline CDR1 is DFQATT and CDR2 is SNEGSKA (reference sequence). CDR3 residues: CSAQNGDREVSPLHF.